This T cell receptor (beta chain) was observed in a study of blood T cells in healthy people across ages. General study results and limits: Possibly confounding the expanded clonotype changes was the fact that donor CMV status was unknown.

Each donor's blood draw was around 9.1 milliliters of peripheral blood. Every sample had a minimum of 6.5 million PBMCs isolated. This clonotype was counted a few times. Its antigen is currently unknown. CDR1 SGHTA and CDR2 FQGNSA come from the germline V gene. The CDR3 totals 15 residues. V shed 2 bases and J shed 3 bases, with 10 bases lying between them. Using a J-beta primer mix together with a sample-barcoded 5' primer, a second PCR was run for about 6 to 11 cycles. TCRdb re-analysed the 5' RACE reads in MiXCR, keeping a single row per CDR3 protein. The sample comprises around 710,000 distinct CDR3 sequences, roughly 41% of which are singletons, and 20% to 25% rests with the top ten.

Sequencing input: blood. The TCR sequence derives from a woman aged 55-69 years in good health. V is TRBV7-2 and J is TRBJ1-4; no reliable D call. The CDR3 loop reads CASSLSTGSNEKLFF. CDR3 in DNA: TGTGCCAGCAGCTTATCGACGGGCTCTAATGAAAAACTGTTTTTT.